This TCR beta chain was recorded in a study of human T cells and chemical hapten exposure (dated by TCRdb to the early 2020s). The study in broad terms: For sensitization, 2% DPC in acetone was applied to a 2 cm by 2 cm area of upper inner arm skin. Throughout the study period of roughly 24 weeks, patients also received therapeutic DPC doses to the scalp every week. Patch testing on the upper back used Finn chambers containing 0.01% DPC, with scoring done after 6 days according to International Contact Dermatitis Research Group standards. The patient cohort, mostly female, included alopecia areata with under or over 50% scalp involvement, alopecia totalis and alopecia universalis. Libraries were pooled for sequencing, and variation in per-sample TCR yields was attributed mainly to small differences in library volumes within the pool. In alopecia patients, the study followed how the peripheral blood TCR repertoire changed in vivo over primary and secondary sensitization to diphenylcyclopropenone (DPC), a hapten. Patient blood was sampled pre-sensitization (week 0) and at 2, 6 and about 24 weeks after DPC sensitization. Some 29 alopecia patients gave blood for TCR sequencing at one to four time points (pre-sensitization, 2, 6 and 24 weeks).

The library was built by means of RACE. Instrument on record: NextSeq 500. Library preparation attached unique molecular identifiers to individual cDNA molecules for quantitative, reproducible TCR counting. Each blood RNA sample was used to sequence both TCR alpha and TCR beta chains. In the original analysis: A median of about 87,000 TCRs per sample was observed, with a range of about 20,000 to 690,600. V, J and CDR3 annotation of the TCR reads was carried out using the Decombinator software suite. For the PS versus PT1 abundance plots, all samples were subsampled to the same number of TCRs (28,000). TCRs were defined as expanded if absent before sensitization and observed at least eight times at the 2-week time point. TCRdb took the public reads, trimmed them with fastp at Q25, ran MiXCR for clone calling and kept in-frame beta chains. Identical CDR3 proteins give one entry, which carries the most common genes and DNA. TCRdb, not the original authors, processed these V and J calls. In this sample the table shows about 120,000 distinct CDR3 sequences, around 10% of which occur a single time. In total, the top ten clones hold approximately 2.5% of the sample.

The sample's time point label, in plain terms: patch test 3, about 24 weeks after DPC sensitization. The meaning of the sample's treatment or condition label: therapeutic diphenylcyclopropenone sensitization with weekly scalp DPC. At every patch-test visit, the blood draw took place before the patch test was put on. To be eligible, patients had to be aged 18 to 70, diagnosed with alopecia and judged suitable for DPC therapy, while pregnant patients were excluded. Total RNA was extracted from unfractionated whole blood that had been collected in Tempus Blood RNA tubes. This clonotype was seen at least ten times. This clone's antigen is unknown. No base qualities exist here, and no much larger clone lies one base off it. Study-wide findings and limitations: Because every patient had alopecia, a presumed autoimmune disease, the patients' immune response might differ from that of healthy individuals. Significantly more large CDR3 similarity clusters were formed by expanded TCRs than by pre-sensitization or healthy control sets, consistent with antigen-driven responses. Repeated subsampling changed both the strength of the expansion versus patch-test correlation and the threshold at which the correlation became significant. DPC sensitization did not change the number of TCRs with a frequency above 1 in 1000, and there was no evidence of changes in global repertoire structure. The number of PT1 expanded TCRs positively correlated with patch test score, significant at thresholds 8, 16 and 32 but not 4.

CDR1 and CDR2 are drawn from the germline V gene: MGHRA, YSYEKL. Spanning cysteine to phenylalanine, the CDR3 consists of 15 amino acids. The kept DNA is CDR3 alone, 45 bases in frame from the first base. Unmatched junction bases come to 11, with V trimmed by 8 bases and J by 2 bases. This specimen consisted of whole blood, obtained in connection with sensitization to the hapten diphenylcyclopropenone (DPC). The TCR sequence derives from a woman between 50 and 59 years old with alopecia areata. Some clones in this sample may be carry-over from other donors' samples. The rearranged chain carries TRBV4-1 and TRBJ1-2; 7 middle bases align to TRBD1. Here the CDR3 is given as CASGSFSRGNYGYTF. The DNA sequence is given as TGCGCCAGCGGGTCCTTTTCCAGGGGGAACTATGGCTACACCTTC.